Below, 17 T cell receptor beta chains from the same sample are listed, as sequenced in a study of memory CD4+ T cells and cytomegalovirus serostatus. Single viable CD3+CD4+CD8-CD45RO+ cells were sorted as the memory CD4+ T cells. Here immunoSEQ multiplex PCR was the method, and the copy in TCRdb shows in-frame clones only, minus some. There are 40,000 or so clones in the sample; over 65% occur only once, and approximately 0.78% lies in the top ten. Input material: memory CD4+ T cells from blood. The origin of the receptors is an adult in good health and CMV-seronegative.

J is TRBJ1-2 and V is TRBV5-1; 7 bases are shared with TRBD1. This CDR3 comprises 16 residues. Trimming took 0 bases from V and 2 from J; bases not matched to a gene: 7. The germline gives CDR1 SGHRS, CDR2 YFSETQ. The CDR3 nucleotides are TGCGCCAGCAGCTTGGGATATGGGACAGCGAACTATGGCTACACCTTC. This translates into CASSLGYGTANYGYTF.

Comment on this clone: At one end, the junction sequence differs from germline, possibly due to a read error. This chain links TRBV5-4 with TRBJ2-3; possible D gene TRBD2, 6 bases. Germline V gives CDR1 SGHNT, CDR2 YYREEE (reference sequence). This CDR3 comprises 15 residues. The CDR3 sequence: CASRLGGTATDTQYF. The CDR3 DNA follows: TGTGCCAGCAGGTTGGGGGGAACCGCCACAGATACGCAGTATTTT.

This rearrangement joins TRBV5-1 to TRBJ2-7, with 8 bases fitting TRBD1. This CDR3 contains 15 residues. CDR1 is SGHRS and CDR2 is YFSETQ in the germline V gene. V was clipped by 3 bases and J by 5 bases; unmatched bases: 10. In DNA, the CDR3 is TGCGCCAGCAGCTCCGGACAGGGTAGTTATCACGAGCAGTACTTC. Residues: CASSSGQGSYHEQYF.

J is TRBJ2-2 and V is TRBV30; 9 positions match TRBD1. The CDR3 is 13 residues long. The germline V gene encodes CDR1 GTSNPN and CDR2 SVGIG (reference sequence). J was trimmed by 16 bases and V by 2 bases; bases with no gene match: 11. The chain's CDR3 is CAWSQGQGRRQFF. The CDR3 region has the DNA TGTGCCTGGAGTCAGGGACAGGGTAGGAGACAGTTTTTT.

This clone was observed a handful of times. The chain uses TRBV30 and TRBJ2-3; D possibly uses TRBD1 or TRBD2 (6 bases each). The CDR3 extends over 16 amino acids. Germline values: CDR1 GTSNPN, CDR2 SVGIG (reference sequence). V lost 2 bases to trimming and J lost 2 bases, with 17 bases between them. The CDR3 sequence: CAWSSPGGGPTDTQYF. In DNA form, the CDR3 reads TGTGCCTGGAGTAGTCCGGGTGGGGGGCCCACAGATACGCAGTATTTT.

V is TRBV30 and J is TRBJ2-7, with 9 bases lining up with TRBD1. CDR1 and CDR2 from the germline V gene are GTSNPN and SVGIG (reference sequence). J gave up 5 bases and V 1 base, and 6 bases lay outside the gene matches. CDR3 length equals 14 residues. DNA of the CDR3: TGTGCCTGGAGTGCCGGGACAGGGCTTCACGAGCAGTACTTC. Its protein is CAWSAGTGLHEQYF.

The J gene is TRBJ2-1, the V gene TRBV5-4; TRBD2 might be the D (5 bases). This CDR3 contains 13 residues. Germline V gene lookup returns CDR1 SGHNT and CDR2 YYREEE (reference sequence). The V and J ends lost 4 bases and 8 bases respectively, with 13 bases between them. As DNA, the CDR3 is TGTGCCAGCAGCCCCGCCGGGGTGCATGAGCAGTTCTTC. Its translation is CASSPAGVHEQFF.

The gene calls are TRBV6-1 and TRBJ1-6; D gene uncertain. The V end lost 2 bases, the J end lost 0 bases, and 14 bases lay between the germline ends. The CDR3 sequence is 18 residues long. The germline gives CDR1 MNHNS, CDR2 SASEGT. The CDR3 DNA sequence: TGTGCCAGCAGTGAAATCTCAGGCTCTAGCTCCTATAATTCACCCCTCCACTTT. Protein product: CASSEISGSSSYNSPLHF.

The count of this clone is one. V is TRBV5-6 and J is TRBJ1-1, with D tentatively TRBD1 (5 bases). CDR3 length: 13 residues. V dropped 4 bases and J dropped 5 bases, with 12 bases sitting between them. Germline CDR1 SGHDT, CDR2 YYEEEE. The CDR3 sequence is CASSVLGGTEAFF. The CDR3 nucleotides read TGTGCCAGCAGCGTCCTGGGGGGGACTGAAGCTTTCTTT.

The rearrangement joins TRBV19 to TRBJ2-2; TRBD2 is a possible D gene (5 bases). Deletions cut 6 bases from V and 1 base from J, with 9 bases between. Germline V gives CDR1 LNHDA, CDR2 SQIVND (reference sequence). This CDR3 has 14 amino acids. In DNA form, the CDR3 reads TGTGCCAGTAGGGAGGCGGGGAACACCGGGGAGCTGTTTTTT. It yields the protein CASREAGNTGELFF. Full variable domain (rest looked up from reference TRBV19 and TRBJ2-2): DGGITQSPKYLFRKEGQNVTLSCEQNLNHDAMYWYRQDPGQGLRLIYYSQIVNDFQKGDIAEGYSVSREKKESFPLTVTSAQKNPTAFYLCASREAGNTGELFFGEGSRLTVL.

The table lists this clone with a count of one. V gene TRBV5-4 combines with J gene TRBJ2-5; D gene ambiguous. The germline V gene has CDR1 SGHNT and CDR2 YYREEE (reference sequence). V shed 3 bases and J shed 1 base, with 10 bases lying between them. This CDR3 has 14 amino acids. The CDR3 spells CASSYFSAQETQYF. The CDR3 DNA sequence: TGTGCCAGCAGCTATTTTAGTGCCCAAGAGACCCAGTACTTC.

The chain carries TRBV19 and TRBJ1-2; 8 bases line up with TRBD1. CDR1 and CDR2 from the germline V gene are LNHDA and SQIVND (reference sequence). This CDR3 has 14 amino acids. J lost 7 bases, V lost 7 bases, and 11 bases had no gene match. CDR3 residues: CASTHTRTGSGYTF. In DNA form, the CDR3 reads TGTGCCAGTACCCATACGAGGACAGGGAGTGGCTACACCTTC.

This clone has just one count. Here the CDR3 DNA reads TGTGCCAGCAGCCTGGGACAGGGGAAAGATTTGAGGCGTGACGAGCAGTACTTC. This encodes CASSLGQGKDLRRDEQYF. The V and J genes are TRBV7-2 and TRBJ2-7, with 10 bases lining up with TRBD1. Germline-derived CDR1 and CDR2 are SGHTA and FQGNSA. V gave up 5 bases and J gave up 5 bases; unmatched junction bases: 18. This CDR3 is 18 amino acids long.

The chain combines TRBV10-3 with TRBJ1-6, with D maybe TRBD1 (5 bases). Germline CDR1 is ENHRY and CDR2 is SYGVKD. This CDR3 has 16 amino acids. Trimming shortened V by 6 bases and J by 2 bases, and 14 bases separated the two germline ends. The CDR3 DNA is TGTGCCATCAGAGGGGATGGGGGGGCCTATAATTCACCCCTCCACTTT. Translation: CAIRGDGGAYNSPLHF.

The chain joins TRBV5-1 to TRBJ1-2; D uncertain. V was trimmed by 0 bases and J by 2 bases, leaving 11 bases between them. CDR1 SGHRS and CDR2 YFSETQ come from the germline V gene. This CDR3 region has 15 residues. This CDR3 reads CASSLETAQNYGYTF. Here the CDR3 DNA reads TGCGCCAGCAGCTTGGAAACAGCTCAGAACTATGGCTACACCTTC. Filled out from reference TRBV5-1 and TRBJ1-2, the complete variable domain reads KAGVTQTPRYLIKTRGQQVTLSCSPISGHRSVSWYQQTPGQGLQFLFEYFSETQRNKGNFPGRFSGRQFSNSRSEMNVSTLELGDSALYLCASSLETAQNYGYTFGSGTRLTVV.

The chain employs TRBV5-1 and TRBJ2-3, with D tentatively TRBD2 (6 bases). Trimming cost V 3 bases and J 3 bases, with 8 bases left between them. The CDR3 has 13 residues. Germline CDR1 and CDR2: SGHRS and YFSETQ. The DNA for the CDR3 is TGCGCCAGCAGCTCTGGGGGGACAGATACGCAGTATTTT. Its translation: CASSSGGTDTQYF.

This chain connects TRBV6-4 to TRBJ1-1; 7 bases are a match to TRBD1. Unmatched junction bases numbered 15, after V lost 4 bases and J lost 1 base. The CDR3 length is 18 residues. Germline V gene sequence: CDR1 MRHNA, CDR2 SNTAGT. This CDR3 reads CASSAPQGRKGENTEAFF. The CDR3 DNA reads TGTGCCAGCAGTGCCCCACAGGGGCGAAAGGGGGAGAACACTGAAGCTTTCTTT.